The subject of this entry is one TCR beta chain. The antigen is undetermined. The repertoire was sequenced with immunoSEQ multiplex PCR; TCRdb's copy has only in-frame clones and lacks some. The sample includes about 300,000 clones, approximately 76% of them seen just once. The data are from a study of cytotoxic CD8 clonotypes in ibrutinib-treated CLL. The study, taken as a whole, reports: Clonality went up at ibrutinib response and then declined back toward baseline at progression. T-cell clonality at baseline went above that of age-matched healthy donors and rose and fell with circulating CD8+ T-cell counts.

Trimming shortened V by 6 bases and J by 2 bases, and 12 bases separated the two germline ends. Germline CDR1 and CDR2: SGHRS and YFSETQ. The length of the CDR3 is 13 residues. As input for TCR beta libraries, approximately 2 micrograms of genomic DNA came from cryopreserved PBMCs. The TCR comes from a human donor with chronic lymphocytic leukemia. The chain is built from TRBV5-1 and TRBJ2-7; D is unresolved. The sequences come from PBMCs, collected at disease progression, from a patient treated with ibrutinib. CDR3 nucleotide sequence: TGCGCCAGCACTAGGCAGTTTCCCTACGAGCAGTACTTC. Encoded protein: CASTRQFPYEQYF.